This TCR beta chain came from a study of blood T cell repertoires in COVID-19. Clones were read by immunoSEQ multiplex PCR, and TCRdb kept only the in-frame ones, dropping some. The data contain roughly 300,000 clones, approximately 89% of them seen just once; the ten biggest clones take up about 2.2%. Input material: peripheral blood. The TCR was taken from a woman aged 25 to 39 with COVID-19, enrolled during active disease.

CDR3 loop: CASSLLGGNTEAFF. CDR3 nucleotide sequence: TGTGCCAGCAGCTTATTGGGGGGGAACACTGAAGCTTTCTTT. The J gene is TRBJ1-1, the V gene TRBV7-8, with D tentatively TRBD1 (5 bases). V lost 2 bases, J lost 1 base, and 8 bases lay in between. This CDR3 is 14 amino acids long. The germline V gene encodes CDR1 SGHVS and CDR2 FQNEAQ.